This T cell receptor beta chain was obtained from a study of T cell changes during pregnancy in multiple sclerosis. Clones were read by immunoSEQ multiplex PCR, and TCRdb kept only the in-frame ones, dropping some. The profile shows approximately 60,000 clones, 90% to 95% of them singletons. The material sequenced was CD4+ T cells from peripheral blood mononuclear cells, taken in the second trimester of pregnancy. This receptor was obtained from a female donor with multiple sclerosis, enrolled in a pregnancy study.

DNA of the CDR3: TGTGCCTGGAGTACAGGGAGCATTCAGTACTTC. It encodes CAWSTGSIQYF. V and J are TRBV30 and TRBJ2-4; weak D call: TRBD1 (6 bases). V lost 2 bases and J lost 9, with 8 bases in between. Per germline, CDR1 GTSNPN and CDR2 SVGIG (reference sequence). The CDR3 covers 11 residues.